This TCR beta chain was obtained from a study of OX40 agonist ivuxolimab in advanced cancers. Study information: Patients with prior anti-PD-1, anti-PD-L1 or anti-CTLA-4 therapy were eligible; 40% to 45% had some.

Trimming took off 4 bases at V and 0 bases at J, with 9 bases between the two ends. The CDR3 runs 14 residues. CDR1 is LNHDA and CDR2 is SQIVND in the germline V gene (reference sequence). TCRdb keeps only in-frame clones here, not all; method: immunoSEQ multiplex PCR. The profile shows 70,000 to 100,000 clones, roughly 90% of them singletons. This clone was counted a few times. Blood got drawn at baseline, again on cycle 4 day 1, and then on cycle 7 day 1. The sequence was obtained from an adult with an advanced solid tumor such as melanoma, head and neck, liver or kidney cancer. The specimen was CD4+ or CD8+ T cells sorted from blood, collected in a trial of the OX40 agonist ivuxolimab. The chain uses TRBV19 and TRBJ1-1; D is unresolved. This chain's CDR3 is CASSKARMNTEAFF. The DNA for the CDR3 is TGTGCCAGTAGTAAAGCCAGGATGAACACTGAAGCTTTCTTT.